The 10 T cell receptor beta chains below were found in one sample sequenced in a study of blood T cell repertoires in COVID-19. Some clones are missing from TCRdb's copy, which holds only in-frame ones; the method was immunoSEQ multiplex PCR. This table holds some 90,000 clones, approximately 90% found once. Sequencing input: peripheral blood. These TCRs come from a man between 45 and 60 years old with acute or convalescent COVID-19.

V usage is TRBV11-3 and J usage is TRBJ2-2; TRBD1 might be the D (5 bases). The V gene lost 8 bases and the J gene lost 6 bases, with 16 bases spanning the gap. This CDR3 comprises 14 residues. Germline V gene sequence: CDR1 SGHNT, CDR2 YENEEA. The CDR3: CASSKYQGAGELFF. CDR3 in DNA: TGTGCCAGCTCTAAGTATCAGGGTGCCGGGGAGCTGTTTTTT.

V and J are TRBV29-1 and TRBJ1-2; D gene unclear. V dropped 5 bases and J dropped 4 bases, with 8 bases sitting between them. This CDR3 is built from 11 residues. The germline V gene has CDR1 SQVTM and CDR2 ANQGSEA. The CDR3: CSVRSVYGYTF. DNA of the CDR3: TGCAGCGTTCGCTCGGTCTATGGCTACACCTTC.

This clone was seen once. The chain recombines TRBV10-3 with TRBJ1-1, with 9 nucleotides matching TRBD1. The CDR3 has 15 residues. Germline CDR1 ENHRY, CDR2 SYGVKD. V gave up 2 bases and J gave up 6 bases; unmatched junction bases: 7. Here the CDR3 reads CAISEDTGGYPEAFF. The CDR3 DNA reads as TGTGCCATCAGTGAGGACACAGGGGGCTACCCTGAAGCTTTCTTT.

The genes are TRBV4-1 and TRBJ2-3, with D possibly being TRBD2 (5 bases). V was shortened by 4 bases and J by 2 bases, with 10 bases between the two germline ends. This CDR3 has 14 amino acids. CDR1 and CDR2 from the germline V gene are MGHRA and YSYEKL. The chain's CDR3 is CASSLRLFTDTQYF. The CDR3 coding sequence is TGCGCCAGCAGCCTTCGACTATTCACAGATACGCAGTATTTT.

The chain joins TRBV19 to TRBJ1-2, with 8 bases lining up with TRBD1. CDR3 size: 13 residues. The V gene's germline CDR1 is LNHDA and CDR2 SQIVND (reference sequence). With V trimmed by 9 bases and J by 1 base, 4 bases remained unmatched. CDR3 protein: CASKTGVNYGYTF. DNA of the CDR3: TGTGCCAGCAAGACAGGGGTTAACTATGGCTACACCTTC.

V and J are TRBV27 and TRBJ1-6; 9 bases match TRBD1. Losses at the gene ends were 3 bases for V and 10 bases for J; bases not matched to a gene: 10. The CDR3 contains 16 residues. Germline lookup yields CDR1 MNHEY and CDR2 SMNVEV (reference sequence). CDR3 amino acids: CASSFASTGTGSPLHF. The CDR3 nucleotides read TGTGCCAGCAGTTTCGCTTCCACCGGGACAGGGTCACCCCTCCACTTT.

This rearrangement joins TRBV6-1 to TRBJ2-4; tentatively, D is TRBD2 (6 bases). The germline CDR1 and CDR2 sequences are MNHNS and SASEGT. Trimming took off 3 bases at V and 8 bases at J, with 17 bases between the two ends. The CDR3 is 15 residues long. In DNA, the CDR3 is TGTGCCAGCAGTGATCCGGGACCCTGGAGGGACATTCAGTACTTC. This encodes CASSDPGPWRDIQYF.

J is TRBJ2-7 and V is TRBV7-6; 10 nucleotides line up with TRBD2. Trimming took 2 bases from V and 3 from J; bases not matched to a gene: 7. CDR3 size: 16 residues. Germline CDR1 SGHVS, CDR2 FNYEAQ. The CDR3 coding sequence is TGTGCCAGCAGCTTACAGAGCGGGAGGGCCGTCTACGAGCAGTACTTC. Translating it yields CASSLQSGRAVYEQYF. The variable domain in full, completed from reference TRBV7-6 and TRBJ2-7, reads GAGVSQSPRYKVTKRGQDVALRCDPISGHVSLYWYRQALGQGPEFLTYFNYEAQQDKSGLPNDRFSAERPEGSISTLTIQRTEQRDSAMYRCASSLQSGRAVYEQYFGPGTRLTVT.

This clone was seen once. The V and J genes are TRBV6-5 and TRBJ1-2; 9 bases fit TRBD1. Germline-derived CDR1 and CDR2 are MNHEY and SVGAGI. Losses at the gene ends were 5 bases for V and 4 bases for J; bases not matched to a gene: 5. This CDR3 contains 14 residues. The chain's CDR3 is CASSPTGGAYGYTF. The CDR3 coding sequence is TGTGCCAGCAGTCCGACAGGGGGGGCCTATGGCTACACCTTC.

The CDR3 region is CASSPRPRDTQYF. CDR3 in DNA: TGTGCCAGCAGCCCCCGACCGAGGGATACGCAGTATTTT. The rearrangement links TRBV27 to TRBJ2-3; no reliable D call. Trimming took off 6 bases at V and 6 bases at J, with 13 bases between the two ends. This CDR3 comprises 13 residues. The germline V gene encodes CDR1 MNHEY and CDR2 SMNVEV (reference sequence).